This T cell receptor (beta chain) was captured in a study of blood T cells in healthy people across ages. Germline CDR1 reads MGHDK; CDR2 reads SYGVNS. V was clipped by 3 bases and J by 4 bases, with 3 bases between them. The CDR3 consists of 11 residues. This clonotype was seen repeatedly, ten times or more. Alongside a J-beta primer mix, a sample-barcoded 5' primer served in a second PCR lasting about 7 to 12 cycles. TCRdb redid the calling of the 5' RACE reads with MiXCR, one entry per CDR3 protein. Of about 1,400,000 distinct CDR3 sequences detected, 59% appear once; the ten largest clones hold over 5.5%.

The clonotype was recovered from a man between 18 and 35 years old in good health. The sequencing input was blood. The chain couples TRBV25-1 to TRBJ2-5; D not resolved. Here the CDR3 reads CASSELETQYF. The DNA of the CDR3 is TGTGCCAGCAGTGAGTTAGAGACCCAGTACTTC. Filled out from reference TRBV25-1 and TRBJ2-5, the complete variable domain reads EADIYQTPRYLVIGTGKKITLECSQTMGHDKMYWYQQDPGMELHLIHYSYGVNSTEKGDLSSESTVSRIRTEHFPLTLESARPSHTSQYLCASSELETQYFGPGTRLLVL.